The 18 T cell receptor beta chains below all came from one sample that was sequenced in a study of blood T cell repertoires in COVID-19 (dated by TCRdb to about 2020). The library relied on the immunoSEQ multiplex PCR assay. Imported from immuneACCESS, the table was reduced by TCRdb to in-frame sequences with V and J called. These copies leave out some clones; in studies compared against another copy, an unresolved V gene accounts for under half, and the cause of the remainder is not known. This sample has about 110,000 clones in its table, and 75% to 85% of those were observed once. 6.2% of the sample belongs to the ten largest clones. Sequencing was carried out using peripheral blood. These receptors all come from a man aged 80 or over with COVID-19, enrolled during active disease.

In DNA, the CDR3 is TGTGCCAGCAGCAAACTACCGACAGGGGAAGTCGAGCAGTACTTC. Translating gives CASSKLPTGEVEQYF. J is TRBJ2-7 and V is TRBV5-4; 8 bases are a match to TRBD1. The germline V gene encodes CDR1 SGHNT and CDR2 YYREEE (reference sequence). The length of the CDR3 is 15 residues. With V trimmed by 4 bases and J by 6 bases, 12 bases remained unmatched.

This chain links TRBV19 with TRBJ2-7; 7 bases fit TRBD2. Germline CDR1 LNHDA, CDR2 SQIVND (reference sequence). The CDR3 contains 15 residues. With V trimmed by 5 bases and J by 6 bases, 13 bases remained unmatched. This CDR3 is CASSVTSTSAREQYF. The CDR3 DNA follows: TGTGCCAGTAGTGTCACTAGCACTAGCGCCCGCGAGCAGTACTTC.

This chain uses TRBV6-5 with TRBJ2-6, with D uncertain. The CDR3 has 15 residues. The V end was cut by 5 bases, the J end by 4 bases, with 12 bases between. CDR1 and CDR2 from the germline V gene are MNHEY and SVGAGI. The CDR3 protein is CASSPFLSGANVLTF. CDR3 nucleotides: TGTGCCAGCAGTCCCTTTTTGAGCGGGGCCAACGTCCTGACTTTC.

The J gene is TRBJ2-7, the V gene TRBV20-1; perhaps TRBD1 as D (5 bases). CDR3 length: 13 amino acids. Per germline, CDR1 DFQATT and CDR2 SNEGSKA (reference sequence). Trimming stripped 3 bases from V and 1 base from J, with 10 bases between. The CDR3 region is CSASWQGSYEQYF. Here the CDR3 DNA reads TGCAGTGCTAGTTGGCAGGGTTCCTACGAGCAGTACTTC.

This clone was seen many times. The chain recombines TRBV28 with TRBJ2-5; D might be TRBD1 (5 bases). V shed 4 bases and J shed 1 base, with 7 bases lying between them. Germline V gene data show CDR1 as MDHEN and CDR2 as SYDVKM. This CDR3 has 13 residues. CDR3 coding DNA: TGTGCCAGCAGTTCGACAGTCCAAGAGACCCAGTACTTC. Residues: CASSSTVQETQYF.

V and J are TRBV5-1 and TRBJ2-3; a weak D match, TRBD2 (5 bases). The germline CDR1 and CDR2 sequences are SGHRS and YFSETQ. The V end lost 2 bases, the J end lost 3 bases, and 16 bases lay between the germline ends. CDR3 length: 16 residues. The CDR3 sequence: CASSFFSRDATDTQYF. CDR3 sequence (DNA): TGCGCCAGCAGCTTCTTCTCGAGGGATGCTACAGATACGCAGTATTTT.

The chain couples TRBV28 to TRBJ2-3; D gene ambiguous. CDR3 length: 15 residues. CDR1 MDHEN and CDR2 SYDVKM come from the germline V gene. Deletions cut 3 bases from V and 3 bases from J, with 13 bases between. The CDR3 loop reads CASSFGFIGTDTQYF. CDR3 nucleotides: TGTGCCAGCAGTTTTGGGTTCATCGGGACAGATACGCAGTATTTT.

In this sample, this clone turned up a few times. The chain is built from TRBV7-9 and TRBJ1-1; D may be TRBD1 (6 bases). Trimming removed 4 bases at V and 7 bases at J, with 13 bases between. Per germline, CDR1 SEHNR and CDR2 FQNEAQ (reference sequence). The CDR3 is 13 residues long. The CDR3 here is CASSYDRLYEAFF. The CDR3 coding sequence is TGTGCCAGCAGCTACGACAGGTTGTATGAAGCTTTCTTT.

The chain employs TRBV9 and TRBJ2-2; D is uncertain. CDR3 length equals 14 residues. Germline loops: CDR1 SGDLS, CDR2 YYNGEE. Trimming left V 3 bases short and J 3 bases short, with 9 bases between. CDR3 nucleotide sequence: TGTGCCAGCAGCGGAGTTAGATACACCGGGGAGCTGTTTTTT. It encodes CASSGVRYTGELFF.

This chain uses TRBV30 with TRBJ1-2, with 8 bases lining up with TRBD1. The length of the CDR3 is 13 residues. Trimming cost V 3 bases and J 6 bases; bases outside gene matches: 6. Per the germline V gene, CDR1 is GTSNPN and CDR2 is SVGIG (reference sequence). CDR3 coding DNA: TGTGCCTGGAGCCCCAGGGGGCGAGATGGCTACACCTTC. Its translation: CAWSPRGRDGYTF. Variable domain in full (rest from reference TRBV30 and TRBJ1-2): SQTIHQWPATLVQPVGSPLSLECTVEGTSNPNLYWYRQAAGRGLQLLFYSVGIGQISSEVPQNLSASRPQDRQFILSSKKLLLSDSGFYLCAWSPRGRDGYTFGSGTRLTVV.

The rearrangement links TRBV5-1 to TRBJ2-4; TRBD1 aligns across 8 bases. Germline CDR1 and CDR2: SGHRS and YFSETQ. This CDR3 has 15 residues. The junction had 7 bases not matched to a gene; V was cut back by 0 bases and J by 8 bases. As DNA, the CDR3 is TGCGCCAGCAGCTTGGTCCCAGGGGGCAGTGACATTCAGTACTTC. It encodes CASSLVPGGSDIQYF.

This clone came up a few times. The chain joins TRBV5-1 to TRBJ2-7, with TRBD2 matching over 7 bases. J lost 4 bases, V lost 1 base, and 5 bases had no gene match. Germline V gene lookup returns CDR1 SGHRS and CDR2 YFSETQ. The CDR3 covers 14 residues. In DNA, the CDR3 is TGCGCCAGCAGCTTGTTACTAGCGTCTTACGAGCAGTACTTC. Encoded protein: CASSLLLASYEQYF.

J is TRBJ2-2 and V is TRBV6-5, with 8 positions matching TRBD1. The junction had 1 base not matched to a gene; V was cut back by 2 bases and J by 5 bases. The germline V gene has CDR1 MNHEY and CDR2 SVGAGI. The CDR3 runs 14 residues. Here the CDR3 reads CASSYRTGTGELFF. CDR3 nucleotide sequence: TGTGCCAGCAGTTACCGGACAGGGACCGGGGAGCTGTTTTTT.

CDR3 loop: CASSPSTTGTNYGYTF. The CDR3 DNA reads TGTGCCAGCTCACCATCAACGACAGGGACTAACTATGGCTACACCTTC. The chain employs TRBV18 and TRBJ1-2; 7 bases line up with TRBD1. CDR3 length: 16 residues. Germline V gene sequence: CDR1 KGHSH, CDR2 LQKENI. V lost 2 bases, J lost 0 bases, and 6 bases stayed unmatched.

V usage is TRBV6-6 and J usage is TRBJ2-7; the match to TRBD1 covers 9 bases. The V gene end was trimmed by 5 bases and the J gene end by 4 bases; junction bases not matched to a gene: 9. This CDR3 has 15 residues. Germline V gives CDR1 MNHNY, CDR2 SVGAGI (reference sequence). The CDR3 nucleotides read TGTGCCAGCAGTGCCCGGACAGGGGTATGGTACGAGCAGTACTTC. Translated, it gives CASSARTGVWYEQYF.

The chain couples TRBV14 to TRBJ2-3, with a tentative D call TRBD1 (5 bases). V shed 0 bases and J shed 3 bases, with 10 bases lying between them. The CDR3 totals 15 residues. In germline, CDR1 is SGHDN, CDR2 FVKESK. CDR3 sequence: CASSQDRGTTDTQYF. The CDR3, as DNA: TGTGCCAGCAGCCAAGATAGGGGCACTACAGATACGCAGTATTTT.

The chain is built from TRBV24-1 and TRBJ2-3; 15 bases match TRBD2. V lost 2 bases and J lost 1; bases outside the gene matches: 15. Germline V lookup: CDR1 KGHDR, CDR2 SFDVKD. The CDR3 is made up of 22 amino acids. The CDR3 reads CATSDSIGTSGGLARGTDTQYF. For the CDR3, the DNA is TGTGCCACCAGTGATTCAATTGGGACTAGCGGGGGGTTGGCCCGGGGCACAGATACGCAGTATTTT.

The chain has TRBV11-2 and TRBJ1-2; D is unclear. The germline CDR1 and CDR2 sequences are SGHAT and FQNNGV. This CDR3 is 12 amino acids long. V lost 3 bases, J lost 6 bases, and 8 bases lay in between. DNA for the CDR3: TGTGCCAGCAGCTTTTCGAGGGATGGCTACACCTTC. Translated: CASSFSRDGYTF.